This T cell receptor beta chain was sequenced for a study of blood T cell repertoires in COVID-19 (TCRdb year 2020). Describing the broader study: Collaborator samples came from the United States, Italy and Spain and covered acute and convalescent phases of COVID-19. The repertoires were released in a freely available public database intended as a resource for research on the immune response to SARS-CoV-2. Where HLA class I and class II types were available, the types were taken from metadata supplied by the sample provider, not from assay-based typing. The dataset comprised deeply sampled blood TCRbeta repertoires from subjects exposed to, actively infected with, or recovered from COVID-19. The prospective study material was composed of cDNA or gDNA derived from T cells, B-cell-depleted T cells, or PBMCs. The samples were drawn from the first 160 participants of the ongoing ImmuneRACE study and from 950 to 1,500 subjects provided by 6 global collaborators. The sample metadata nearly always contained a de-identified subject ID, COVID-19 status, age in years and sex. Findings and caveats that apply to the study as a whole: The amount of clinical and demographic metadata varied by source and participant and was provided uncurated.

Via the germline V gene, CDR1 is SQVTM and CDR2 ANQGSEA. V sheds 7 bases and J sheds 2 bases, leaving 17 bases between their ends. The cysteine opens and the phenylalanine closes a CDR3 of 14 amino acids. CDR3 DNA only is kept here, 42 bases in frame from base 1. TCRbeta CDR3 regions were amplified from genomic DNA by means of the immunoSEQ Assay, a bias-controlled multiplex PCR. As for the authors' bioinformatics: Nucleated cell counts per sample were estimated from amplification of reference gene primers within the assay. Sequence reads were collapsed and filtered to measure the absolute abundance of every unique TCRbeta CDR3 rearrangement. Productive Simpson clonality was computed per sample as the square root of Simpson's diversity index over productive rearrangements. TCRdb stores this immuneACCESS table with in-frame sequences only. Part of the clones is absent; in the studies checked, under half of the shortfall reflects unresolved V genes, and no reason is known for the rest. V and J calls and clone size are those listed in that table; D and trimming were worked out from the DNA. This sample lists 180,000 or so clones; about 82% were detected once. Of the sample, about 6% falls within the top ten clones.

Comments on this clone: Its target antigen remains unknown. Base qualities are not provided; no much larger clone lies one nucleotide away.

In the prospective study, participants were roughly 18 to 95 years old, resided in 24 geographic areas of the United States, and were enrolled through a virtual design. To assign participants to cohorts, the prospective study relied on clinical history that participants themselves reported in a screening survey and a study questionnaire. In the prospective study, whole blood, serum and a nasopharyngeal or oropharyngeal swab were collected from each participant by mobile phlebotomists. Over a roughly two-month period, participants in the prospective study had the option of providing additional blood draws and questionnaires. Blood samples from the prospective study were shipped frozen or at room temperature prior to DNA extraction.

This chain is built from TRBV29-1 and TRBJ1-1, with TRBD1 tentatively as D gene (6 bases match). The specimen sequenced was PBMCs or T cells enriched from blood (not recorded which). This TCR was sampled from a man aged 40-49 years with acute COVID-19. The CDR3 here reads CSATSGTLNTEAFF. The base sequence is TGCAGCGCTACTAGCGGGACACTAAACACTGAAGCTTTCTTT.